This T cell receptor beta chain was identified during a study of cytomegalovirus exposure and HLA in healthy donors. Overall study findings and caveats: Donor immune exposure was known only as CMV serostatus. As a later analysis revealed, the rate of TCR association differed by HLA locus, with DRB1 most and HLA-C fewest.

Concerning this clone itself: The antigen is not known.

Use of 60 Vbeta and 13 Jbeta primers characterized the PCR. Sequencing was performed with immunoSEQ multiplex PCR; in TCRdb, only in-frame clones are kept and a portion is missing. Of 190,000 or so clones in the sample, roughly 77% are singletons; the top ten hold more than 0.35%. This TCR was recovered from a male donor in good health and CMV-seropositive. Sequenced material: PBMCs.

The CDR3 DNA follows: TGTGCCAGCAGCCTCCTCCACGGCTACGAGCAGTACTTC. It encodes CASSLLHGYEQYF. This chain uses TRBV11-3 with TRBJ2-7, with unresolved D. The CDR3 is 13 residues long. The V end lost 5 bases, the J end lost 3 bases, and 11 bases lay between the germline ends. Germline V gene sequence: CDR1 SGHNT, CDR2 YENEEA.